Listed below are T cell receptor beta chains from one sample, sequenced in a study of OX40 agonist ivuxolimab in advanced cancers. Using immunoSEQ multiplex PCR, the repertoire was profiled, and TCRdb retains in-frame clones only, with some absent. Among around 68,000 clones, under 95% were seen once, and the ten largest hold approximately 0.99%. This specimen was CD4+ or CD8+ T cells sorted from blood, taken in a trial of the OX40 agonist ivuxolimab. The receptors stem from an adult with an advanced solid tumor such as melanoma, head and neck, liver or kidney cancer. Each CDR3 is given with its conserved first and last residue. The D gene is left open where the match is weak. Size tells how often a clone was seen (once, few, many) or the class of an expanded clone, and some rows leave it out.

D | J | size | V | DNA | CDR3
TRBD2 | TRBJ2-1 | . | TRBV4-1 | TGCGCCAGCAGCCAAGAAGGCGCTAGCGGGAGGAATGAGCAGTTCTTC | CASSQEGASGRNEQFF
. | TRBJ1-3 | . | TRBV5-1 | TGCGCCAGCAGCTTGGGGTCGAGCTCTGGAAACACCATATATTTT | CASSLGSSSGNTIYF
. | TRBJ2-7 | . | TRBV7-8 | TGTGCCAGCAGCTTAGCTAGCGGTCCCTACGAGCAGTACTTC | CASSLASGPYEQYF
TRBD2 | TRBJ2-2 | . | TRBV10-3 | TGTGCCATCTTGGCCCAACTAGCGGGGGAGACCGGGGAGCTGTTTTTT | CAILAQLAGETGELFF
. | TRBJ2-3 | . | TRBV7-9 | TGTGCCAGCAGCCCGAAGACAGAAGATACGCAGTATTTT | CASSPKTEDTQYF
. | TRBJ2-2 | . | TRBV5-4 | TGTGCCAGCAGTCTGGAACTCAACACCGGGGAGCTGTTTTTT | CASSLELNTGELFF
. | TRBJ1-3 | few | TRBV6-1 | TGTGCCAGCACCTGGGGAGGGCTCGCTGGAAACACCATATATTTT | CASTWGGLAGNTIYF
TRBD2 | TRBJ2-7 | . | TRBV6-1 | TGTGCCAGCACCCTCCCGGGGGGGACCTACGAGCAGTACTTC | CASTLPGGTYEQYF
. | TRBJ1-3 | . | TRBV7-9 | TGTGCCAGCAGTACGAGGGGGTTCTCTGGAAACACCATATATTTT | CASSTRGFSGNTIYF
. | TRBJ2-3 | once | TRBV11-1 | TGTGCCAGCAGCTCAACGGTTAGCACAGATACGCAGTATTTT | CASSSTVSTDTQYF
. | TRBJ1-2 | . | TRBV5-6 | TGTGCCAGCAGCCCGACAGAGAACTATGGCTACACCTTC | CASSPTENYGYTF
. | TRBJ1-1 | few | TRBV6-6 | TGTGCCAGCAGACCCCAGTTGAACACTGAAGCTTTCTTT | CASRPQLNTEAFF
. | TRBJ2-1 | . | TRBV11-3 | TGTGCCAGCAGTCAGAGGCGGGACTCCTACAATGAGCAGTTCTTC | CASSQRRDSYNEQFF
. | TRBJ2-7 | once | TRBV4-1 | TGCGCCAGCAGCCAAGATCGGGCGAGAAGCTCCTACGAGCAGTACTTC | CASSQDRARSSYEQYF
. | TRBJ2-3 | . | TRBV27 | TGTGCCAGCAGCGCTGAGGGCACCCTTACGCAGTATTTT | CASSAEGTLTQYF
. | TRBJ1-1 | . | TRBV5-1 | TGCGCCAGCAGCTTGTTTGGGGGCAACACTGAAGCTTTCTTT | CASSLFGGNTEAFF
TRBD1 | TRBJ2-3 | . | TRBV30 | TGTGCCTGGAGAACAGGGGTGGCGGCAACAGATACGCAGTATTTT | CAWRTGVAATDTQYF
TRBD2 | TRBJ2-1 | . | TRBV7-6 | TGTGCCAGCAGCCCCCCTGGGGGGGGATTACGATTGGTCAATGAGCAGTTCTTC | CASSPPGGGLRLVNEQFF
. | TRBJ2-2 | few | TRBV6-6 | TGTGCCAGCCGGGGGCGGACAGGAAGTGACGCCGGGGAGCTGTTTTTT | CASRGRTGSDAGELFF
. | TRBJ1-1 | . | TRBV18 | TGTGCCAGCTCACCAGTCAGGGAAAAGAACACTGAAGCTTTCTTT | CASSPVREKNTEAFF
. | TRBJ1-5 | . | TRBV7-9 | TGTGCCAGCAGCTTATTTGGGGAGAGCAATCAGCCCCAGCATTTT | CASSLFGESNQPQHF
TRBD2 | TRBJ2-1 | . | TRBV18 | TGTGCCAGCTCACCGCGAGCAGGAGTAGCGGGCGGGAATGAGCAGTTCTTC | CASSPRAGVAGGNEQFF
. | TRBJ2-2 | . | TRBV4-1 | TGCGCCAGCAGCCAGAGAGGGGGGGGTGACACCGGGGAGCTGTTTTTT | CASSQRGGGDTGELFF
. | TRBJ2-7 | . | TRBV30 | TGTGCCTGGAGACCAGGCATTCACTACGAGCAGTACTTC | CAWRPGIHYEQYF
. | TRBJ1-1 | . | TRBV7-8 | TGTGCCAGCAGCCTTATACAGGGATCCACTGAAGCTTTCTTT | CASSLIQGSTEAFF
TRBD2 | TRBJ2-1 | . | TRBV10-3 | TGTGCCATCAGTGAGTCGACAGTCGGATGGGCGGGAGGATCCTACAATGAGCAGTTCTTC | CAISESTVGWAGGSYNEQFF
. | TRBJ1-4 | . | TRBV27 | TGTGCCAGCAGTCCTATGGGAGCGCGGTGGGAAAAACTGTTTTTT | CASSPMGARWEKLFF
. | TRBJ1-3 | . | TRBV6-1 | TGTGCCAGCGGGTTAGGAAACACCATATATTTT | CASGLGNTIYF
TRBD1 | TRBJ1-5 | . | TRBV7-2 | TGTGCCAGCAGCTCAGCGATGCCGGGACAGCGATATCAGCCCCAGCATTTT | CASSSAMPGQRYQPQHF
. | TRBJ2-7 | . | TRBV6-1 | TGTGCCAGCAGTCTTCAGACTAGCTCCTACGAGCAGTACTTC | CASSLQTSSYEQYF
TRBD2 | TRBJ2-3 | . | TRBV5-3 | TGTGCCAGGACGAGTTCGGGACTAGCGGGAGGGAATACGCAGTATTTT | CARTSSGLAGGNTQYF
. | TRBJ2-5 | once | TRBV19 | TGTGCCAGTAGTACCCCTGCCCAAGAGACCCAGTACTTC | CASSTPAQETQYF
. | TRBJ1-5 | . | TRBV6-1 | TGTGCCAGCAGGACGGAGAATCAGCCCCAGCATTTT | CASRTENQPQHF
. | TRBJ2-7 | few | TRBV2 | TGTGCCAGCAGTGTTGGACTCACCTACGAGCAGTACTTC | CASSVGLTYEQYF
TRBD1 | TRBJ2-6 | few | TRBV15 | TGTGCCACCAGCAGACGATCGACGGGACAGCCCCTCTCTGGGGCCAACGTCCTGACTTTC | CATSRRSTGQPLSGANVLTF
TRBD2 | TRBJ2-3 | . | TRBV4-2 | TGTGCCAGCAGCCAAGATTCTAGCGGAAGCACAGATACGCAGTATTTT | CASSQDSSGSTDTQYF
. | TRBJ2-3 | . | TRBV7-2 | TGTGCCAGCAGCTTAATCACAGGTACAGATACGCAGTATTTT | CASSLITGTDTQYF
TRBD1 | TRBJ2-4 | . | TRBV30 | TGTGCCTGGAGTGTGGGACAGGGAACCAAAAACATTCAGTACTTC | CAWSVGQGTKNIQYF
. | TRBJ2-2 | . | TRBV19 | TGTGCCAGTAGTCAAAGGGGCGCGAACACCGGGGAGCTGTTTTTT | CASSQRGANTGELFF
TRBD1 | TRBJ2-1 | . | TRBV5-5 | TGTGCCAGCAGGTTGGGGACAGGGGGTCACAATGAGCAGTTCTTC | CASRLGTGGHNEQFF
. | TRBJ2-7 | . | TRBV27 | TGTGCCAGCAGTCAACTAGCGACAGGGGAGTACGAGCAGTACTTC | CASSQLATGEYEQYF
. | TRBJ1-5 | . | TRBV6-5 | TGTGCCAGCAGGAACCGGGCAGCCCGCAATCAGCCCCAGCATTTT | CASRNRAARNQPQHF
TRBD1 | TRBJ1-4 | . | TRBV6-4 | TGTGCCAGCAGGGCCTCGACAGGGGCGGATGAAAAACTGTTTTTT | CASRASTGADEKLFF
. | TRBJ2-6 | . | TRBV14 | TGTGCCAGCAGCCAAGTCGGACGGACCTCTGGGGCCAACGTCCTGACTTTC | CASSQVGRTSGANVLTF
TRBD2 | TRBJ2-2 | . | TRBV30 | TGTGCCTGGAGTGTACCGATCGGACTAGCGGGGAACACCGGGGAGCTGTTTTTT | CAWSVPIGLAGNTGELFF
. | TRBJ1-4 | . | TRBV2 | TGTGCCAGCAGTGGCAGGGTTAATGAAAAACTGTTTTTT | CASSGRVNEKLFF
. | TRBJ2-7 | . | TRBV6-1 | TGTGCCAGCACCTCTGCTGGGGGGCAGTACTTC | CASTSAGGQYF
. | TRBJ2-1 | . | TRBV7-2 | TGTGCCAGCAGCTTAGCAGAATACAATGAGCAGTTCTTC | CASSLAEYNEQFF
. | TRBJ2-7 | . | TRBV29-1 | TGCAGCGTGTTGGGTACCTACGAGCAGTACTTC | CSVLGTYEQYF
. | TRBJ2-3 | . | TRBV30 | TGTGCCTGGTCAGAGAGCACAGATACGCAGTATTTT | CAWSESTDTQYF
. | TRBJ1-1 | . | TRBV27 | TGTGCCAGCAGTTCCGACTTCCGGGGCTCTAACACTGAAGCTTTCTTT | CASSSDFRGSNTEAFF